This T cell receptor beta chain was sequenced during a study of shared clonotypes between healthy human individuals (dated by TCRdb to 2018 to 2020). For the wider study: The cohort included a few men and a couple of women between 18 and 49 years of age. For each donor, CD4 naive and CD4 memory were each given three plates, CD8 naive was given two plates, and CD8 memory was given one plate. Blood TCR repertoires of a handful of healthy adults were deeply sequenced to estimate repertoire size and the extent of clonotype sharing between individuals. Different laboratories and diverse techniques were used to prepare libraries and sequence TCR repertoires, to increase sequencing depth and limit assay-specific biases. Between about 0.8 and 8.9 billion PBMCs per donor were obtained by leukapheresis. Broader findings and caveats from the paper: Larger estimated clonotype richness was generally found for naive subsets than for memory subsets. Because the study included only a small number of donors, the genetic and exposure-history diversity represented was limited. Compared with non-shared clonotypes, clonotypes shared by all four sorted-subset donors had higher generation probabilities. Incomplete sequencing was indicated by rarefaction of sorted-subset datasets, despite the large sequencing depth. Pairwise subsampling indicated that sequencing depth was expected to affect the degree of clonotype sharing among donors. Sharing across four donors was observed for around 5% of naive CD4, 3% to 3.5% of naive CD8, 2.3% of memory CD4, and approximately 0.41% of memory CD8 clonotypes. Only blood was sampled, and tissue TCR repertoires likely differ from those in blood.

Healthy HIV-negative adults with no recently reported acute infections or vaccinations were included as donors. Every donor was a Caucasian adult living in Nashville, Tennessee, USA. CD4+ T cells were enriched by magnetic negative selection; naive cells were then positively selected on CD45RA, and the negative fraction formed the memory subset. Blood was collected by leukapheresis, and PBMCs were isolated by Ficoll-Histopaque density gradient centrifugation and then cryopreserved in liquid nitrogen vapor phase. Analytical flow cytometry was used to check the purity and quantity of each magnetically sorted T cell population. Genomic DNA was isolated from every sorted fraction and measured by UV absorbance on a Nanodrop 2000c. Trimming accounts for 4 bases at V and 0 bases at J, while the number of junction bases matched to no gene is 12. Spanning cysteine to phenylalanine, the CDR3 consists of 18 amino acids. The kept DNA is CDR3 alone, 54 bases in frame from the first base. In the germline V gene, CDR1 corresponds to MGHRA and CDR2 to YSYEKL.

With regard to this clone: Its antigen is unknown. No much larger clonotype is one base removed from it; base qualities were not supplied.

Using the deep immunoSEQ assay, multiplex PCR amplified TCR CDR3 regions from genomic DNA. Extracted genomic DNA from each cell subset was distributed evenly across all wells of several immunoSEQ 96-well plates, and each plate was treated as a replicate. For sorted subsets, 150 to 250 ng of genomic DNA, equivalent to some 30,000 T cell genomes, went into each replicate PCR. Purified libraries were measured with a Qubit 3.0 fluorometer, size-checked on a Bioanalyzer 2100, and measured again with the KAPA Library Quantification kit. Each immunoSEQ 96-well plate was sequenced on its own single-read 150-cycle Illumina NextSeq 550 flow cell. Under the source paper's analysis protocol: Because only junctional sequences without quality scores were contained in the immunoSEQ output, filtering matching that applied to full-length reads could not be performed. To assign V/J genes and CDR3, sequences were annotated against IMGT germline references using PyIR, a Python wrapper for IgBLAST v1.9. Reads with weak V/J assignments (E-value above 1e-6), missing CDR3, stop codons, out-of-frame junctions, or ambiguous translated residues were removed. V3J clonotypes were defined by identical inferred V gene, J gene, and CDR3 amino acid sequence. Percentage overlap between repertoires was calculated by dividing the number of shared unique clonotypes by the size of the smaller repertoire. Three approaches were used to assess repertoire richness: RTK rarefaction, the Chao1 estimator, and Recon v2.1 estimates of unobserved clonotypes. Generation probabilities were computed with OLGA for all TCRbeta clonotypes obtained by the gDNA method from a handful of donors. TCRdb's version of the immuneACCESS table is confined to in-frame rearrangements and falls short of the full clone set. An unresolved V gene accounts for under half of the shortfall where checked; the remainder is of unknown origin. V and J calls plus clone size are reproduced from that table; the DNA served to infer D and trimming. The sample table records approximately 2.4 million clones; approximately 96% of these occur just once. Around 0.13% of the sample is in the top ten clones.

The sequence is built from TRBV4-1 and TRBJ2-3; the junction holds 8 bases that match TRBD2. The sample taken for sequencing was naive CD4+ T cells sorted from blood. The sample's cell subset or site label is to be understood as: CD45RA+ positively selected. The source of this sequence is a young man in good health. The DNA is as follows: TGCGCCAGCAGCCGCTCGAAGGGAATAGCGGGGAGCACAGATACGCAGTATTTT. This yields the protein CASSRSKGIAGSTDTQYF.